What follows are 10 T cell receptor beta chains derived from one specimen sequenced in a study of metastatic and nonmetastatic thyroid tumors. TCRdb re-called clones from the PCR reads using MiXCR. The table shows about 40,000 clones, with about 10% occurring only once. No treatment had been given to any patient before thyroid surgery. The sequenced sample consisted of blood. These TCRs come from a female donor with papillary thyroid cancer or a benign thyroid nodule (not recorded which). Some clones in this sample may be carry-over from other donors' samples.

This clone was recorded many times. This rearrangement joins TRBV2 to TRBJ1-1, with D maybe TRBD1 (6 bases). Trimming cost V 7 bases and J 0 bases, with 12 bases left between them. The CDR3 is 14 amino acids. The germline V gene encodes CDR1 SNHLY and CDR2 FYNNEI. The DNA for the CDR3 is TGTGCCAGCACCGGACAGTCCATGAACACTGAAGCTTTCTTT. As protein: CASTGQSMNTEAFF.

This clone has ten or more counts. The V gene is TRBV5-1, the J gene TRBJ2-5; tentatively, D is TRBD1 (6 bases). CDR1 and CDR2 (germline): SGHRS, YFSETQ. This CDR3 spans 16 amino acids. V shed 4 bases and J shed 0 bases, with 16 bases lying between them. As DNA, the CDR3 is TGCGCCAGCAGCACCACAGGGAATTGGGACCAAGAGACCCAGTACTTC. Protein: CASSTTGNWDQETQYF.

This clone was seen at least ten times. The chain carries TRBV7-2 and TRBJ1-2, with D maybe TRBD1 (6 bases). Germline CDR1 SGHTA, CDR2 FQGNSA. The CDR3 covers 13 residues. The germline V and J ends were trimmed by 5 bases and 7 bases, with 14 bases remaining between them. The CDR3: CASSPRGAAGYTF. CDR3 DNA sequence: TGTGCCAGCAGCCCCCGGGGGGCGGCTGGCTACACCTTC.

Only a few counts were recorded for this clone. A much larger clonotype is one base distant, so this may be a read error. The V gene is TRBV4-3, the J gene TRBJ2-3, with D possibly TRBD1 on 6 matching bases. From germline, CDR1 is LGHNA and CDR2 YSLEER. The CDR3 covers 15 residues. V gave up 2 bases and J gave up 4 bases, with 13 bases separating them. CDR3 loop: CASSQRDIRSDTQYF. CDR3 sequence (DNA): TGCGCCAGCAGCCAAAGGGACATAAGGTCAGATACGCAGTATTTT.

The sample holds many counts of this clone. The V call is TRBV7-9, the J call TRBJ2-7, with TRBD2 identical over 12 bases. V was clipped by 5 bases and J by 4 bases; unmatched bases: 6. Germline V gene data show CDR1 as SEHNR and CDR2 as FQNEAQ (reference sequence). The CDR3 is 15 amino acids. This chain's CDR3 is CASSARLAGGYEQYF. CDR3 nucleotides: TGTGCCAGCAGCGCCAGGCTAGCGGGAGGGTACGAGCAGTACTTC. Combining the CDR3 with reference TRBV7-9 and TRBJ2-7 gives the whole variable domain DTGVSQNPRHKITKRGQNVTFRCDPISEHNRLYWYRQTLGQGPEFLTYFQNEAQLEKSRLLSDRFSAERPKGSFSTLEIQRTEQGDSAMYLCASSARLAGGYEQYFGPGTRLTVT.

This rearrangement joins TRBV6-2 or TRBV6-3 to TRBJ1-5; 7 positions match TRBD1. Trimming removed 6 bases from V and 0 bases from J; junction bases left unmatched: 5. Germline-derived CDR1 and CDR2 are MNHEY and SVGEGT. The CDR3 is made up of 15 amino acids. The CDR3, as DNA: TGTGCCAGCAGGGGACAGTCGTATAGCAATCAGCCCCAGCATTTT. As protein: CASRGQSYSNQPQHF.

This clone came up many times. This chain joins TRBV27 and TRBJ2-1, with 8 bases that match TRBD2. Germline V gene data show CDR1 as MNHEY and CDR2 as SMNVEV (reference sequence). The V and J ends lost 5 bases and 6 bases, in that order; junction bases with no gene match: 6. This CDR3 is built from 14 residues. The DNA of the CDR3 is TGTGCCAGCAGTCCGGGAGGGAGGGTCAATGAGCAGTTCTTC. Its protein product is CASSPGGRVNEQFF.

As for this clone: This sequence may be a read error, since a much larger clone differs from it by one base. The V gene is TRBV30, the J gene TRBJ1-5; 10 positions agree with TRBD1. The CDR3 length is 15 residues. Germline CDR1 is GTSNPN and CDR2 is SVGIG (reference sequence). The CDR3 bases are TGTACCTGGGGTACTCCGGGACAGGGGTTTCAGCCCCAGCATTTT. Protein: CTWGTPGQGFQPQHF. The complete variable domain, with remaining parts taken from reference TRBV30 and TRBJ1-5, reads SQTIHQWPATLVQPVGSPLSLECTVEGTSNPNLYWYRQAAGRGLQLLFYSVGIGQISSEVPQNLSASRPQDRQFILSSKKLLLSDSGFYLCTWGTPGQGFQPQHFGDGTRLSIL.

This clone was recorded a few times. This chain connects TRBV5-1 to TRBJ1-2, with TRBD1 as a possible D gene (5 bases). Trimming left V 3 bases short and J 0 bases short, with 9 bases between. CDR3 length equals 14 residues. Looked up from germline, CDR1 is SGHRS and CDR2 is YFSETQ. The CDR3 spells CASSSTEANYGYTF. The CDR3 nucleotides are TGCGCCAGCAGCTCGACAGAAGCTAACTATGGCTACACCTTC.

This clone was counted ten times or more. The CDR3 DNA reads TGCAGTGCTACGAGGCCAGAGGGAGGACCCCTCCACTTT. Translation gives CSATRPEGGPLHF. The rearrangement links TRBV20-1 to TRBJ1-6; no firm D call. The CDR3 length is 13 residues. Trimming took off 4 bases at V and 12 bases at J, with 16 bases between the two ends. CDR1 is DFQATT, CDR2 SNEGSKA, per germline (reference sequence).